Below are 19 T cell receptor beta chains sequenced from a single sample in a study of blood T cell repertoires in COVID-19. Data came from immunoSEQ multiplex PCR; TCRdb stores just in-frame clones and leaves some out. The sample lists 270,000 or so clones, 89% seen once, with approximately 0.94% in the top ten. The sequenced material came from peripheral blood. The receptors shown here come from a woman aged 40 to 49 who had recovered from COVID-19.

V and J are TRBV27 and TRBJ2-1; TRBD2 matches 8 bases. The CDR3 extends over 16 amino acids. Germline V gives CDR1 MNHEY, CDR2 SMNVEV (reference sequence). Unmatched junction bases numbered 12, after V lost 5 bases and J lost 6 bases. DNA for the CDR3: TGTGCCAGCAGTCCCGTGGGGACTAGGGGGATCAATGAGCAGTTCTTC. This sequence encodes CASSPVGTRGINEQFF.

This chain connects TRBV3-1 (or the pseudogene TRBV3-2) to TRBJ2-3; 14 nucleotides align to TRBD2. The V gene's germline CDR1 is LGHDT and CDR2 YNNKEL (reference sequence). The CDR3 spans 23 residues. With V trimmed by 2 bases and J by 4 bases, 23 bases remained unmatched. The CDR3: CASSQIRKPGLAGVPPSPDTQYF. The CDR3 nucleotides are TGTGCCAGCAGCCAAATCCGAAAACCGGGACTAGCGGGAGTGCCTCCCTCACCAGATACGCAGTATTTT.

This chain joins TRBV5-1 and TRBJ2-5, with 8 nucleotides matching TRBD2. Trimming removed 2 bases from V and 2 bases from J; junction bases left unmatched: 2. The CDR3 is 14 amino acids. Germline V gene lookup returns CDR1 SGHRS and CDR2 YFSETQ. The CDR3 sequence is CASSLLAEQETQYF. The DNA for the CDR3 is TGCGCCAGCAGCTTACTAGCGGAGCAAGAGACCCAGTACTTC.

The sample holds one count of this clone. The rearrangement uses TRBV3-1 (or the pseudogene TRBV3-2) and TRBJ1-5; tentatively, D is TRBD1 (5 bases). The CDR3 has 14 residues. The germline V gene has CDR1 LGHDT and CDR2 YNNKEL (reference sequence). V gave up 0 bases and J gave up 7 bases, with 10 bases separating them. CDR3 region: CASSQDHGGQPQHF. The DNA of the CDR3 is TGTGCCAGCAGCCAAGACCACGGGGGGCAGCCCCAGCATTTT.

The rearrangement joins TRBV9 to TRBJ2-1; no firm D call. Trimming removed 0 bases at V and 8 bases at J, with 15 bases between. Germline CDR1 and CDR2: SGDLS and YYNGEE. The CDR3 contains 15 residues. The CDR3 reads CASSVGQRPSDEQFF. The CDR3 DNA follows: TGTGCCAGCAGCGTAGGTCAGCGACCTAGTGATGAGCAGTTCTTC.

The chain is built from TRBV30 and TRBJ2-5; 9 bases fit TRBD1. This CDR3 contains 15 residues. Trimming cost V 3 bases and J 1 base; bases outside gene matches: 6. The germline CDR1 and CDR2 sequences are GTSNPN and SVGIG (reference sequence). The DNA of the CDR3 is TGTGCCTGGAGCGGACAGGGGAGCTTCCAAGAGACCCAGTACTTC. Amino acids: CAWSGQGSFQETQYF. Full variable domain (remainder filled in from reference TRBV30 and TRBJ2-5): SQTIHQWPATLVQPVGSPLSLECTVEGTSNPNLYWYRQAAGRGLQLLFYSVGIGQISSEVPQNLSASRPQDRQFILSSKKLLLSDSGFYLCAWSGQGSFQETQYFGPGTRLLVL.

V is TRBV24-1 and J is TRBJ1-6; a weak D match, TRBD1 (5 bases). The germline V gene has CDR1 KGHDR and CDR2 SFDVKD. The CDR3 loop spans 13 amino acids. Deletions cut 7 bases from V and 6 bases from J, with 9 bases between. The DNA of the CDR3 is TGTGCCACCAGCCCGGGGGGTAATTCACCCCTCCACTTT. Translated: CATSPGGNSPLHF.

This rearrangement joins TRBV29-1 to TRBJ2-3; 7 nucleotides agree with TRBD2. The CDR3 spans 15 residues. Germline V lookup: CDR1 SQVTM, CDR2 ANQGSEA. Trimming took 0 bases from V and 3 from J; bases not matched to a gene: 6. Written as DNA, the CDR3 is TGCAGCGTTGAAGAAACTAGCGCGAGGACAGATACGCAGTATTTT. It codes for CSVEETSARTDTQYF.

For the CDR3, the DNA is TGTGCCTGGAGTCCCCGGGGCGGGGAAGGGAACACCATATATTTT. Translated, it gives CAWSPRGGEGNTIYF. The chain has TRBV30 and TRBJ1-3; perhaps TRBD1 as D (5 bases). The germline V gene has CDR1 GTSNPN and CDR2 SVGIG (reference sequence). CDR3 size: 15 residues. V lost 2 bases, J lost 7 bases, and 18 bases lay in between.

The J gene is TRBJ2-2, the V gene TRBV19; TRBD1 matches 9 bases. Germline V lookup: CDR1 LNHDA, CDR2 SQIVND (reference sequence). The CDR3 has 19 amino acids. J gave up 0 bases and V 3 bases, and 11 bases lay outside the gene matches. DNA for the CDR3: TGTGCCAGTAGTATTATAAGATTCGGGACAGGGTCGAACACCGGGGAGCTGTTTTTT. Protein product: CASSIIRFGTGSNTGELFF.

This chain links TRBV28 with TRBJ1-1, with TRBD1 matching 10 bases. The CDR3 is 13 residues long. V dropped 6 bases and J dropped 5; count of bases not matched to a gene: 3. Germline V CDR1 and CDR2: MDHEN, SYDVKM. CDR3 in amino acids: CASRTGGWTEAFF. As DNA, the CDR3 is TGTGCCAGCAGGACAGGGGGCTGGACTGAAGCTTTCTTT.

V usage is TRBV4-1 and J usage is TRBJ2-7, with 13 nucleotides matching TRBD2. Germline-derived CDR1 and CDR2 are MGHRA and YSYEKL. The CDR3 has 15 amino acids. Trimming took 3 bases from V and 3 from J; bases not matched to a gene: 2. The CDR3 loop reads CASSHRLAGGYEQYF. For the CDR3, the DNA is TGCGCCAGCAGCCACCGACTAGCGGGAGGCTACGAGCAGTACTTC.

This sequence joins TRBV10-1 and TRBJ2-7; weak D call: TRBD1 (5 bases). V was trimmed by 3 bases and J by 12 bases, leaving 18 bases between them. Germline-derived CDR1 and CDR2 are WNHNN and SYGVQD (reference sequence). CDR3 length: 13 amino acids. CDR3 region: CASSDGFQGPLYF. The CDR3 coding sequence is TGCGCCAGCAGTGACGGCTTTCAGGGTCCGCTGTACTTC.

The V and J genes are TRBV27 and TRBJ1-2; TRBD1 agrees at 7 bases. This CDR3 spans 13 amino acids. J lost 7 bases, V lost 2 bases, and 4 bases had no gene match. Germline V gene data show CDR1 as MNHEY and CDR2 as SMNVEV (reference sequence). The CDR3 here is CASSLIQGGGYTF. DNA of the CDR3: TGTGCCAGCAGTTTAATCCAGGGGGGTGGCTACACCTTC.

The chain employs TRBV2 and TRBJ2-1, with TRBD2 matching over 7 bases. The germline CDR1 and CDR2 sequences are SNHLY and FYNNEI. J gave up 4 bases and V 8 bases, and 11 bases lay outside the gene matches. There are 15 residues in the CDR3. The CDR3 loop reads CASQKLARTYNEQFF. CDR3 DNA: TGTGCCAGCCAGAAACTAGCGAGGACTTACAATGAGCAGTTCTTC.

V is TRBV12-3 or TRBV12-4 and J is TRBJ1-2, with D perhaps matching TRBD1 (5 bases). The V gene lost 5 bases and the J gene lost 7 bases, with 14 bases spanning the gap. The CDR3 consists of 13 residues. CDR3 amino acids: CASSPGGGGGYTF. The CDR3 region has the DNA TGTGCCAGCAGTCCGGGCGGGGGTGGTGGCTACACCTTC.

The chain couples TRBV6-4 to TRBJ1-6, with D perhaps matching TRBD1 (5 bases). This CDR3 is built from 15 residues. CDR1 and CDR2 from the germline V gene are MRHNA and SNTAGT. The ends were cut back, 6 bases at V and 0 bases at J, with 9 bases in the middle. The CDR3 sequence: CASRLDSSYNSPLHF. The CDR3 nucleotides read TGTGCCAGCAGACTCGACAGCTCCTATAATTCACCCCTCCACTTT.

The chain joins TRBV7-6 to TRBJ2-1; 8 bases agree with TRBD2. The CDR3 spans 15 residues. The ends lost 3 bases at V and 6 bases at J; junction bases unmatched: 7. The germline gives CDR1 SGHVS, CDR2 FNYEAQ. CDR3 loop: CASSFNREGRNEQFF. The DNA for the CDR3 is TGTGCCAGCAGCTTTAACCGGGAGGGTCGCAATGAGCAGTTCTTC. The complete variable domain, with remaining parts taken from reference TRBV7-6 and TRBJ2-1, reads GAGVSQSPRYKVTKRGQDVALRCDPISGHVSLYWYRQALGQGPEFLTYFNYEAQQDKSGLPNDRFSAERPEGSISTLTIQRTEQRDSAMYRCASSFNREGRNEQFFGPGTRLTVL.

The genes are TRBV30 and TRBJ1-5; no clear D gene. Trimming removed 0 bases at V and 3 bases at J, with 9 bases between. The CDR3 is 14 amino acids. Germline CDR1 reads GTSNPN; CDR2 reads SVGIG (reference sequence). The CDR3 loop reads CAWSVRELNQPQHF. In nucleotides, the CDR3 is TGTGCCTGGAGTGTACGGGAACTCAATCAGCCCCAGCATTTT.